These T cell receptor beta chains were read from a single sample in a study of blood T cells in healthy people across ages. TCRdb ran MiXCR on the 5' RACE reads and lists one entry per CDR3 protein. Among roughly 800,000 distinct CDR3 sequences listed, 20% to 25% were seen once. The data were also submitted as part of a second study, on T cells of mothers and their children.

The specimen was blood. Source of these receptors: a boy younger than 18 in good health. Both conserved end residues are part of each CDR3. A D gene is named only where the DNA matches it firmly. Rows give clone size only sometimes, using once, few, many, or a class for an expanded clone.

d_gene: -
v_gene: TRBV19
abundance: few
j_gene: TRBJ2-1
CDR3nt: TGTGCCAGTAGTGATTTTAGCTCCTACAATGAGCAGTTCTTC
CDR3aa: CASSDFSSYNEQFF

d_gene: TRBD2
v_gene: TRBV4-3
abundance: -
j_gene: TRBJ2-7
CDR3nt: TGCGCCAGCAGCCAGGCCTCTAGCGGGGGGTTCTACGAGCAGTACTTC
CDR3aa: CASSQASSGGFYEQYF

d_gene: -
v_gene: TRBV12-3/TRBV12-4
abundance: -
j_gene: TRBJ2-7
CDR3nt: TGTGCCAGCAGTTTAAGGGGCTCCCCCGCATACGAGCAGTACTTC
CDR3aa: CASSLRGSPAYEQYF

d_gene: -
v_gene: TRBV6-6
abundance: -
j_gene: TRBJ1-2
CDR3nt: TGTGCCAGCAACTACCTGCAAGCTGCTAACTATGGCTACACCTTC
CDR3aa: CASNYLQAANYGYTF

d_gene: TRBD2
v_gene: TRBV7-9
abundance: few
j_gene: TRBJ2-5
CDR3nt: TGTGCCAGCAGCTTACTAGCGGGGGACCAGACCCAGTACTTC
CDR3aa: CASSLLAGDQTQYF

d_gene: -
v_gene: TRBV5-1
abundance: few
j_gene: TRBJ2-1
CDR3nt: TGCGCCAGCAGCTCTGAAGAAAGGAATGAGCAGTTCTTC
CDR3aa: CASSSEERNEQFF

d_gene: -
v_gene: TRBV28
abundance: -
j_gene: TRBJ1-1
CDR3nt: TGTACCAGCAGTTACAATCTGAACACTGAAGCTTTCTTT
CDR3aa: CTSSYNLNTEAFF

d_gene: -
v_gene: TRBV18
abundance: few
j_gene: TRBJ2-7
CDR3nt: TGTGCCAGCTCACCAAACCCCTACGAGCAGTACTTC
CDR3aa: CASSPNPYEQYF

d_gene: TRBD1
v_gene: TRBV29-1
abundance: once
j_gene: TRBJ2-7
CDR3nt: TGCAGCGTTGAAACAGGGGGAGCCTGCGAGCAGTACTTC
CDR3aa: CSVETGGACEQYF

d_gene: TRBD2
v_gene: TRBV6-2/TRBV6-3
abundance: few
j_gene: TRBJ2-1
CDR3nt: TGTGCCAGTCTAGCGGGGGGGGTCTGGAATGAGCAGTTCTTC
CDR3aa: CASLAGGVWNEQFF

d_gene: TRBD1
v_gene: TRBV29-1
abundance: few
j_gene: TRBJ1-2
CDR3nt: TGCAGCGTAGCCCCCCCGACAGGGGATGGCTACACCTTC
CDR3aa: CSVAPPTGDGYTF

d_gene: -
v_gene: TRBV7-2
abundance: -
j_gene: TRBJ1-1
CDR3nt: TGTGCCAGCAGGGACGGACAGATAACTGAAGCTTTCTTT
CDR3aa: CASRDGQITEAFF

d_gene: -
v_gene: TRBV3-1
abundance: few
j_gene: TRBJ1-1
CDR3nt: TGTGCCAGCAGCCAAGGCGTAAGGGGTGAAGCTTTCTTT
CDR3aa: CASSQGVRGEAFF

d_gene: -
v_gene: TRBV5-1
abundance: -
j_gene: TRBJ2-7
CDR3nt: TGCGCCAGCAGCGGGCTAGGGGAAGTCGAGCAGTACTTC
CDR3aa: CASSGLGEVEQYF

d_gene: -
v_gene: TRBV9
abundance: many
j_gene: TRBJ2-1
CDR3nt: TGTGCCAGCAGCGTAGAGGGGTCGGAGGGGGCATGGAATGAGCAGTTCTTC
CDR3aa: CASSVEGSEGAWNEQFF